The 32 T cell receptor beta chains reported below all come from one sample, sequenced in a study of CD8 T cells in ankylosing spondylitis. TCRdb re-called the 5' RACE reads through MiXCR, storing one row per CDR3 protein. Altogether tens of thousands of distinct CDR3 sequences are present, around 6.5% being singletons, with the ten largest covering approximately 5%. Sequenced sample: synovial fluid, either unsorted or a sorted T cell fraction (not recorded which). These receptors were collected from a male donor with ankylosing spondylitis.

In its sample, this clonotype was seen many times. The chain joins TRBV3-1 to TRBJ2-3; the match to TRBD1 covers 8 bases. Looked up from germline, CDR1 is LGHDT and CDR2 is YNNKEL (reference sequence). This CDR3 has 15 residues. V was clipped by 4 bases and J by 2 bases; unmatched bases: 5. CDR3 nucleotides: TGTGCCAGCAGCCCGGGGACAGGATACACAGATACGCAGTATTTT. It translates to CASSPGTGYTDTQYF.

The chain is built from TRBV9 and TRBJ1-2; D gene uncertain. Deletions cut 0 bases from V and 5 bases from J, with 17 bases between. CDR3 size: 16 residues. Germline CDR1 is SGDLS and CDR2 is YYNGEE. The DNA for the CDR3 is TGTGCCAGCAGCGTAGACATGGGCGGACTGGGTTATGGCTACACCTTC. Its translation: CASSVDMGGLGYGYTF.

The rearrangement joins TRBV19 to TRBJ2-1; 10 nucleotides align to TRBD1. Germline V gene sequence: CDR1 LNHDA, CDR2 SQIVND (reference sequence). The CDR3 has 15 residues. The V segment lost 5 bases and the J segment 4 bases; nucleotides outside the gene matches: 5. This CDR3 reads CASSSRDRGYNEQFF. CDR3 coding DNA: TGTGCCAGTAGTTCCCGGGACAGGGGATACAATGAGCAGTTCTTC.

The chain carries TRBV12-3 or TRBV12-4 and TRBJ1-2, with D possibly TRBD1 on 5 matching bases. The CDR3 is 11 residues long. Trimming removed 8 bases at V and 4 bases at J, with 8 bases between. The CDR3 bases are TGTGCCAGCGGGGACGCCTATGGCTACACCTTC. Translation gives CASGDAYGYTF.

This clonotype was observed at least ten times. CDR3 bases: TGTGCCAGCAGCCGCTTGATGGGTCCAGATACGCAGTATTTT. Translating gives CASSRLMGPDTQYF. This chain uses TRBV7-2 with TRBJ2-3; D gene ambiguous. The CDR3 runs to 14 residues. Germline CDR1 and CDR2: SGHTA and FQGNSA. The germline V and J ends were trimmed by 5 bases and 4 bases, with 13 bases remaining between them.

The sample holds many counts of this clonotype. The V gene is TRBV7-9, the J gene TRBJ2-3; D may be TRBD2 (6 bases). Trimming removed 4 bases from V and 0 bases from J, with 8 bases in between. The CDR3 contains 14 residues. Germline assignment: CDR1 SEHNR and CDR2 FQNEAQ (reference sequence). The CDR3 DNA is TGTGCCAGCAGCTCTGCGGGAAGCACAGATACGCAGTATTTT. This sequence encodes CASSSAGSTDTQYF.

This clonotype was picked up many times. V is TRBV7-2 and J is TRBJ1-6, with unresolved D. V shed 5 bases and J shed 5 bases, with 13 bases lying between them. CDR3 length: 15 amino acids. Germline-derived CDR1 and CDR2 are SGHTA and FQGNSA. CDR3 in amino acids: CASSPLLSDNSPLHF. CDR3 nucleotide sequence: TGTGCCAGCAGCCCACTACTCTCAGATAATTCACCCCTCCACTTT.

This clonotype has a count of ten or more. As DNA, the CDR3 is TGTGCCAGCAGTGAGTTAGACAACACCGGGGAGCTGTTTTTT. Translated: CASSELDNTGELFF. The chain couples TRBV6-4 to TRBJ2-2, with unresolved D. Germline CDR1 MRHNA, CDR2 SNTAGT. The CDR3 has 14 residues. Trimming pared 3 bases from V and 2 bases from J, leaving 7 bases between.

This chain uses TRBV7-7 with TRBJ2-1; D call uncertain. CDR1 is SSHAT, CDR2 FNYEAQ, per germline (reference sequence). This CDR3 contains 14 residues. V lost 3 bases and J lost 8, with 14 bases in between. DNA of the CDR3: TGTGCCAGCAGCTTTCGTTCCGGCGCCGATGAGCAGTTCTTC. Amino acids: CASSFRSGADEQFF.

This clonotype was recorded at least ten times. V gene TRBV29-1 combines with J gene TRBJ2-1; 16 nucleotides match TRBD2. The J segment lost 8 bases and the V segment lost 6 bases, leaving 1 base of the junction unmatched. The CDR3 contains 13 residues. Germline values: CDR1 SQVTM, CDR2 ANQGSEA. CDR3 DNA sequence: TGCAGCGTGGGACTAGCGGGAGGGGATGAGCAGTTCTTC. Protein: CSVGLAGGDEQFF.

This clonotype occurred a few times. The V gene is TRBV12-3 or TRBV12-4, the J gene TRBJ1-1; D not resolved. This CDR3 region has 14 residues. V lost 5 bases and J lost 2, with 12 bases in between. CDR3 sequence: CASSPWTANTEAFF. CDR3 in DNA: TGTGCCAGCAGTCCCTGGACCGCAAACACTGAAGCTTTCTTT.

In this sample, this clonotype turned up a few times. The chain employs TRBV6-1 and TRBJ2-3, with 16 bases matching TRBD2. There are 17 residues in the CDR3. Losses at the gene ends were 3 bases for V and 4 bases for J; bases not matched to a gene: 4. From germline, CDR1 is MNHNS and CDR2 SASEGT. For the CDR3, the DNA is TGTGCCAGCAGTGAGCCGGGACTAGCGGGAGGGCCAGATACGCAGTATTTT. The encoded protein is CASSEPGLAGGPDTQYF.

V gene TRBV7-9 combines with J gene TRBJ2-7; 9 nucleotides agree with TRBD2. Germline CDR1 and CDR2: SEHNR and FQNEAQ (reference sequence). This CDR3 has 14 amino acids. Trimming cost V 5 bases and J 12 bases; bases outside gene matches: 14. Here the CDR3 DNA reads TGTGCCAGCAGCCCCATAGATAGCGGGAGCAAGTCGTACTTC. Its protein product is CASSPIDSGSKSYF.

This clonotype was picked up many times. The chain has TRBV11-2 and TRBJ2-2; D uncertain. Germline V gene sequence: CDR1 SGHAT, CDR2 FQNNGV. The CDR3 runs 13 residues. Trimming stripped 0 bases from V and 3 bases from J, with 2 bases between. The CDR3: CASSLDYTGELFF. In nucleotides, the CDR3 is TGTGCCAGCAGCTTAGATTACACCGGGGAGCTGTTTTTT.

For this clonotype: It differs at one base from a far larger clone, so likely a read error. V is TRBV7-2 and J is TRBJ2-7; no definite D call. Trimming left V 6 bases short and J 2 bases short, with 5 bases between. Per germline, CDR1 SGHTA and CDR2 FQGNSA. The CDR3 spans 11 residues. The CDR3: CASRLAYEQYF. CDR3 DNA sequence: TGTGCCAGCAGACTTGCCTACGAGCAGTACTTC.

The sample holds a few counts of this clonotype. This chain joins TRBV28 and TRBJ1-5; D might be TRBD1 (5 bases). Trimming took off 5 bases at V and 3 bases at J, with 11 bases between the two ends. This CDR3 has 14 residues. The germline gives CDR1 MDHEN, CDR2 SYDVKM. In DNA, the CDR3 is TGTGCCAGCAGTGAACCGGGACCCAATCAGCCCCAGCATTTT. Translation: CASSEPGPNQPQHF.

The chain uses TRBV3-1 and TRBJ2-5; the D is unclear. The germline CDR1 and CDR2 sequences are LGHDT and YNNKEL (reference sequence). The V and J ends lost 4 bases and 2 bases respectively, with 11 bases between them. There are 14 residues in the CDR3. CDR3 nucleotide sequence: TGTGCCAGCAGCCCAACTAACGTACAAGAGACCCAGTACTTC. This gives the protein CASSPTNVQETQYF.

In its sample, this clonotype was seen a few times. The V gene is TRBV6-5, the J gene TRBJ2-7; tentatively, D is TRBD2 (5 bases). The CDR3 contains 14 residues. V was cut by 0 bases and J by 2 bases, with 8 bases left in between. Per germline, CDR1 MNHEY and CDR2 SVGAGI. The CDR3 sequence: CASSYSRGAYEQYF. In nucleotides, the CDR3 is TGTGCCAGCAGTTACTCTCGGGGAGCCTACGAGCAGTACTTC.

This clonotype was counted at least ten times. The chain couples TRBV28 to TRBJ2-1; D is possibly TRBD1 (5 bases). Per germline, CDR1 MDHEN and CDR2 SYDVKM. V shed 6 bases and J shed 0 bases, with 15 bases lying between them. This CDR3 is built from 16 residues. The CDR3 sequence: CASRYTTGTSYNEQFF. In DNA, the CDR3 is TGTGCCAGCAGATACACTACAGGAACCTCCTACAATGAGCAGTTCTTC.

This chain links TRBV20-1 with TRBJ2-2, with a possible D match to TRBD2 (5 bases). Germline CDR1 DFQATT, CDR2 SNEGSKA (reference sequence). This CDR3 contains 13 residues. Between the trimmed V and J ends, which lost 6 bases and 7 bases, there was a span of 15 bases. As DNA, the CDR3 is TGCAGTGCAAAGAGGGCCGGTGGCGGGGAGCTGTTTTTT. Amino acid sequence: CSAKRAGGGELFF.

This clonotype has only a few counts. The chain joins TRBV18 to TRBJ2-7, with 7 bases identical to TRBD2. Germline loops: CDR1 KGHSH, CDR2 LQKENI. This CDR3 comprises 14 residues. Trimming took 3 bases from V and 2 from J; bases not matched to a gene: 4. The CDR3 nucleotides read TGTGCCAGCTCACCGTCTAGCGGAGCCTACGAGCAGTACTTC. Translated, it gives CASSPSSGAYEQYF.

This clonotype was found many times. CDR3 nucleotides: TGTGCCAGCAGCCAAGATATGGGACAGGGTCCCAACGTCCTGACTTTC. It encodes CASSQDMGQGPNVLTF. This chain connects TRBV3-1 to TRBJ2-6, with 9 bases fitting TRBD1. Germline lookup yields CDR1 LGHDT and CDR2 YNNKEL (reference sequence). Trimming took 0 bases from V and 8 from J; bases not matched to a gene: 5. There are 16 residues in the CDR3.

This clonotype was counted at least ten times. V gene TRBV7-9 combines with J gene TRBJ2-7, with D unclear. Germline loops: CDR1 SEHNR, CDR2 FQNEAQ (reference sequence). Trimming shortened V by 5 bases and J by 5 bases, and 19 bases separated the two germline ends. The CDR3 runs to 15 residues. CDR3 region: CASSPLETPRDEQYF. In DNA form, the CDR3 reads TGTGCCAGCAGCCCACTGGAGACCCCTCGCGACGAGCAGTACTTC.

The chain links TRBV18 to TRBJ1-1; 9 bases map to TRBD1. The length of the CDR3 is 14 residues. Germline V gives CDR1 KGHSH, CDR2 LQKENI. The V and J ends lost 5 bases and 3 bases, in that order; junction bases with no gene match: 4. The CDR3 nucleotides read TGTGCCAGCTCAGGACAGGGGATGGACACTGAAGCTTTCTTT. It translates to CASSGQGMDTEAFF.

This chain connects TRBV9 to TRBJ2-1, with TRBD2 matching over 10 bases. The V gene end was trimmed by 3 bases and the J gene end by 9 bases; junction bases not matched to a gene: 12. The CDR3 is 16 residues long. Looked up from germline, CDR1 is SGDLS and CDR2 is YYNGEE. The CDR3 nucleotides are TGTGCCAGCAGCGGGCGAAGCGGGAGGGCCGGCGGTGAGCAGTTCTTC. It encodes CASSGRSGRAGGEQFF. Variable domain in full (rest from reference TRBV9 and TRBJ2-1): DSGVTQTPKHLITATGQRVTLRCSPRSGDLSVYWYQQSLDQGLQFLIQYYNGEERAKGNILERFSAQQFPDLHSELNLSSLELGDSALYFCASSGRSGRAGGEQFFGPGTRLTVL.

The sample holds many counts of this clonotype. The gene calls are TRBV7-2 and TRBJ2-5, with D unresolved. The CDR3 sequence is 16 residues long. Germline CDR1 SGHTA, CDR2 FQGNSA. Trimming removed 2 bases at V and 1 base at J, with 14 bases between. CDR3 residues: CASSLSAGVGQETQYF. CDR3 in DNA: TGTGCCAGCAGCTTATCGGCAGGAGTGGGCCAAGAGACCCAGTACTTC.

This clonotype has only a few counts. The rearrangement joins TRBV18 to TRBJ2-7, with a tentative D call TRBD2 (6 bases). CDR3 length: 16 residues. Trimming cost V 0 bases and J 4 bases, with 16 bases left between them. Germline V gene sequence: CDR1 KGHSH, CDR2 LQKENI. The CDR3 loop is CASSPPVEGRTYEQYF. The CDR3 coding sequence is TGTGCCAGCTCACCACCGGTTGAAGGGAGGACGTACGAGCAGTACTTC.

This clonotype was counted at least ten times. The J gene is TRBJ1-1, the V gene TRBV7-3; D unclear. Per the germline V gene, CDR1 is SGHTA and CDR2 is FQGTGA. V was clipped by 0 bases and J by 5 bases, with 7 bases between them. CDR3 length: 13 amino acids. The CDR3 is CASSLTRVTEAFF. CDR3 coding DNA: TGTGCCAGCAGCTTAACAAGGGTAACTGAAGCTTTCTTT.

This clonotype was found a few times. The CDR3 DNA reads as TGTGCCACCAGTGTAAGGGACAGGGTGGGGGAGACCCAGTACTTC. Its protein is CATSVRDRVGETQYF. The chain is built from TRBV24-1 and TRBJ2-5; 9 bases line up with TRBD1. V dropped 5 bases and J dropped 5; count of bases not matched to a gene: 8. CDR3 length: 15 residues. Germline V gene sequence: CDR1 KGHDR, CDR2 SFDVKD.

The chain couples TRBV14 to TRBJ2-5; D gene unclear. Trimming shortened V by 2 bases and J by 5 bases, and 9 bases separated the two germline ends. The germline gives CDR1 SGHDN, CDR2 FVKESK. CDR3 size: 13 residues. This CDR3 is CASSQLGIETQYF. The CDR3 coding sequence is TGTGCCAGCAGCCAATTAGGGATTGAGACCCAGTACTTC.

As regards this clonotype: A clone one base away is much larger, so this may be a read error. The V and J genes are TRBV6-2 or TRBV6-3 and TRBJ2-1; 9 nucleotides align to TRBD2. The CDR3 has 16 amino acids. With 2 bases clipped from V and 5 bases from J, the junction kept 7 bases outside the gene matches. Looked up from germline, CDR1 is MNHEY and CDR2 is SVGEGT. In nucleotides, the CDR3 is TGTGCCAGCAGTTACCGTCTAGCGGGGAGTAACAATGAGCAGTTCTTC. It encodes CASSYRLAGSNNEQFF.

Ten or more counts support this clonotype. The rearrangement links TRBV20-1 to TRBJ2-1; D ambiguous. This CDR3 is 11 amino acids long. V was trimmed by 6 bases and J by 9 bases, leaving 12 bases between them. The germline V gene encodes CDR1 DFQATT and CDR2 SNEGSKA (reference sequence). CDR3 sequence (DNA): TGCAGTGCCACTCCCGTGACTGAGCAGTTCTTC. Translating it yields CSATPVTEQFF.